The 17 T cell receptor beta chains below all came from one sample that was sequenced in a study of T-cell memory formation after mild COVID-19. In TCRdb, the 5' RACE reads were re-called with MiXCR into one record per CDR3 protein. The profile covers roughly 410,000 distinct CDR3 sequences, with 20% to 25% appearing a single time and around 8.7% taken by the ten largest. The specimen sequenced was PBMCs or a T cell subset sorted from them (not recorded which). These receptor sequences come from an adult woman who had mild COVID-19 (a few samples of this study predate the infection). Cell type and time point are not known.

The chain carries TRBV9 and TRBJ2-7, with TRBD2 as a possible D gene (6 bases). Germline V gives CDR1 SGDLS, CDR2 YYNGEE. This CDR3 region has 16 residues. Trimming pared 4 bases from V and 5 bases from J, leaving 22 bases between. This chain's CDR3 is CASSPNRGSPSHEQYF. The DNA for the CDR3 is TGTGCCAGCAGCCCCAATCGGGGGTCCCCCTCTCACGAGCAGTACTTC.

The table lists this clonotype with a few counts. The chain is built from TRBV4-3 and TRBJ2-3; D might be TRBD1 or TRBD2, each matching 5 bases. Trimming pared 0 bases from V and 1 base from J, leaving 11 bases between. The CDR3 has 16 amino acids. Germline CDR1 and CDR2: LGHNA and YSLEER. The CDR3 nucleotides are TGCGCCAGCAGCCAAGATTCCGGGGCCGGCACAGATACGCAGTATTTT. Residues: CASSQDSGAGTDTQYF.

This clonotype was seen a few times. The DNA of the CDR3 is TGTGCCAGCTCGGCCGGGGAGCTGTTTTTT. The encoded protein is CASSAGELFF. This chain links TRBV6-6 with TRBJ2-2; no reliable D call. Trimming stripped 8 bases from V and 6 bases from J, with 4 bases between. The germline V gene has CDR1 MNHNY and CDR2 SVGAGI (reference sequence). The CDR3 sequence is 10 residues long.

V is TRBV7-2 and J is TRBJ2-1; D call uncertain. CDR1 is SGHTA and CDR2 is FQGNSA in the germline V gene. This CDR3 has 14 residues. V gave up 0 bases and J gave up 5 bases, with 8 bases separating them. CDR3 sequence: CASSLAGPDNEQFF. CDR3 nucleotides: TGTGCCAGCAGCTTAGCGGGCCCTGACAATGAGCAGTTCTTC.

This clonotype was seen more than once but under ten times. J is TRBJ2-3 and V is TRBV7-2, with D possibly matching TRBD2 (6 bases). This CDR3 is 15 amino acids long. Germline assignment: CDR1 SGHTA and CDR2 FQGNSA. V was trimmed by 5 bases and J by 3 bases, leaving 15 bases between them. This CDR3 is CASSLVLGGTDTQYF. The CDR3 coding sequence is TGTGCCAGCAGCCTCGTACTGGGGGGTACAGATACGCAGTATTTT.

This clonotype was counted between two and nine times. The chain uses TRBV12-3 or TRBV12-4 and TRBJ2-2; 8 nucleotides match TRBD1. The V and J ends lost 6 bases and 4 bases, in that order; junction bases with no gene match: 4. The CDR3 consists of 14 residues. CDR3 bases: TGTGCCAGCAGCCTGACAGGGGCCACCGGGGAGCTGTTTTTT. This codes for CASSLTGATGELFF.

For the CDR3, the DNA is TGTGCCAGCAGCTTTTCCGGGAGGGACACCGGGGAGCTGTTTTTT. Residues: CASSFSGRDTGELFF. J is TRBJ2-2 and V is TRBV7-3, with TRBD2 identical over 8 bases. Germline-derived CDR1 and CDR2 are SGHTA and FQGTGA. This CDR3 comprises 15 residues. V was clipped by 3 bases and J by 3 bases; unmatched bases: 3.

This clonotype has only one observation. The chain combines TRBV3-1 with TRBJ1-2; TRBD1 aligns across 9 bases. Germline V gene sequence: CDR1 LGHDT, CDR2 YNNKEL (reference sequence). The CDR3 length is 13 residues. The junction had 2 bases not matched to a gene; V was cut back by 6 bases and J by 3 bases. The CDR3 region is CASSDRGDYGYTF. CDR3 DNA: TGTGCCAGCAGTGACAGGGGGGACTATGGCTACACCTTC.

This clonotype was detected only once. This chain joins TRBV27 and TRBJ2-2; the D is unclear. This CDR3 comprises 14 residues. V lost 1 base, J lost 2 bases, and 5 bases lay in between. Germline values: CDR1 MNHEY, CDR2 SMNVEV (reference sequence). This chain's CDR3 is CASSLYHNTGELFF. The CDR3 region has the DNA TGTGCCAGCAGTTTATATCACAACACCGGGGAGCTGTTTTTT.

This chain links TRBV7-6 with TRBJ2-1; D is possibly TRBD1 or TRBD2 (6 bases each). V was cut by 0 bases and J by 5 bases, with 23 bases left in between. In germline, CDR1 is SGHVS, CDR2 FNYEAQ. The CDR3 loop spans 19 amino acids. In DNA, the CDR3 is TGTGCCAGCAGCTTAGCGGGCCCCACAACAGGGAGGAGTAACAATGAGCAGTTCTTC. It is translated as CASSLAGPTTGRSNNEQFF.

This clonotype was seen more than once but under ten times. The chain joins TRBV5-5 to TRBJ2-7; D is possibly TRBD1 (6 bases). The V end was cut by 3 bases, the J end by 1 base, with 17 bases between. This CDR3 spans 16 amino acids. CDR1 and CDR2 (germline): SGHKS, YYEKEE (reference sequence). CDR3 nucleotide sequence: TGTGCCAGCAGCTCCCCGGACAGATCCCCATCCTACGAGCAGTACTTC. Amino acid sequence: CASSSPDRSPSYEQYF.

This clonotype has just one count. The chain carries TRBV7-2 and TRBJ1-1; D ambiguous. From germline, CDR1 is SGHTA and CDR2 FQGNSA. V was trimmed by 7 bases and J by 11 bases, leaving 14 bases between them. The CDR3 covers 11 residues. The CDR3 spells CASIRERGAFF. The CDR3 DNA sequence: TGTGCCAGCATCCGAGAGCGGGGTGCTTTCTTT.

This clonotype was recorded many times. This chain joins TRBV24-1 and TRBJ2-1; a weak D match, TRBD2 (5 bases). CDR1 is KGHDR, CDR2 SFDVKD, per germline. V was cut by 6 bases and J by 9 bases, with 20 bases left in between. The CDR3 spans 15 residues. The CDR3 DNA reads TGTGCCACCAGTTCCCCTAGTTTGAGGGCAGGTGAGCAGTTCTTC. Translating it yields CATSSPSLRAGEQFF.

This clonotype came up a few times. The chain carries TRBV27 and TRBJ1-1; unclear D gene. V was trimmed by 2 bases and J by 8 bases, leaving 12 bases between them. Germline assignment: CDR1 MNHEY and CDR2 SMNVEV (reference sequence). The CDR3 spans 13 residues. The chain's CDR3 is CASSLPGLGEAFF. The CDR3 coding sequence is TGTGCCAGCAGTTTACCGGGGTTGGGAGAAGCTTTCTTT.

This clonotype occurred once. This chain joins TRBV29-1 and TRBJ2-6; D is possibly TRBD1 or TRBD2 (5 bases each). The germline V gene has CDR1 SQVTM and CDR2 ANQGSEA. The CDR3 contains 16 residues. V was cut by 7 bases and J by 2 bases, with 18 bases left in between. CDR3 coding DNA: TGCAGCGCCCTTGGGGGTAACCACCCTGGGGCCAACGTCCTGACTTTC. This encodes CSALGGNHPGANVLTF.

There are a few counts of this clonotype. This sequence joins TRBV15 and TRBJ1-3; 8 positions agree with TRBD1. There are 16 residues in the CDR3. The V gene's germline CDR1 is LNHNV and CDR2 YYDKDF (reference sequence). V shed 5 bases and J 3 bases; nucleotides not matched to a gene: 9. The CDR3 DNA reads TGTGCCACCAGCCTTCTCTTGACAGGGGATGGAAACACCATATATTTT. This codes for CATSLLLTGDGNTIYF.

CDR3 nucleotides: TGTGCCAGCAGCTTAGTGCAGGGATTCGGTGAGCAGTTCTTC. Protein product: CASSLVQGFGEQFF. The rearrangement joins TRBV11-2 to TRBJ2-1; perhaps TRBD1 as D (5 bases). This CDR3 has 14 residues. The germline gives CDR1 SGHAT, CDR2 FQNNGV. V dropped 1 base and J dropped 9 bases, with 13 bases sitting between them.